A single sample gave rise to the 22 T cell receptor beta chains below, sequenced in a study of blood T cell repertoires in COVID-19. Method: immunoSEQ multiplex PCR; TCRdb's copy keeps in-frame clones and lacks some. Seen here are roughly 70,000 clones, less than 95% observed once, and the top ten hold 4.8%. The sample consisted of peripheral blood. The receptors originated from a woman in her sixties or seventies with active COVID-19.

The V call is TRBV6-5, the J call TRBJ1-4, with 7 bases that match TRBD1. This CDR3 contains 12 residues. V lost 8 bases, J lost 8 bases, and 5 bases stayed unmatched. The germline CDR1 and CDR2 sequences are MNHEY and SVGAGI. The CDR3 nucleotides are TGTGCCAGCGCTGCAGGGGGAGAAAAACTGTTTTTT. This gives the protein CASAAGGEKLFF.

The chain uses TRBV29-1 and TRBJ1-1; maybe TRBD1 (5 bases). Germline CDR1 and CDR2: SQVTM and ANQGSEA. The CDR3 consists of 12 residues. Trimming removed 3 bases from V and 4 bases from J, with 9 bases in between. The CDR3 is CSVEAGPTEAFF. The CDR3, as DNA: TGCAGCGTTGAGGCAGGGCCCACTGAAGCTTTCTTT.

This rearrangement joins TRBV2 to TRBJ2-7; D is unclear. From germline, CDR1 is SNHLY and CDR2 FYNNEI. V was trimmed by 5 bases and J by 3 bases, leaving 14 bases between them. The CDR3 extends over 14 amino acids. In nucleotides, the CDR3 is TGTGCCAGCAGTTCCCCAGACTCAAACTACGAGCAGTACTTC. Its translation is CASSSPDSNYEQYF. The variable domain in full, with the rest retrieved from reference TRBV2 and TRBJ2-7, is EPEVTQTPSHQVTQMGQEVILRCVPISNHLYFYWYRQILGQKVEFLVSFYNNEISEKSEIFDDQFSVERPDGSNFTLKIRSTKLEDSAMYFCASSSPDSNYEQYFGPGTRLTVT.

This clone showed up just once. CDR3 sequence: CASRLVGFNEKLFF. CDR3 bases: TGTGCCAGCAGACTAGTAGGGTTTAATGAAAAACTGTTTTTT. V is TRBV27 and J is TRBJ1-4; no reliable D call. Germline CDR1 and CDR2: MNHEY and SMNVEV (reference sequence). The CDR3 loop spans 14 amino acids. The germline V and J ends were trimmed by 6 bases and 4 bases, with 12 bases remaining between them. Full variable domain (missing parts from reference TRBV27 and TRBJ1-4): EAQVTQNPRYLITVTGKKLTVTCSQNMNHEYMSWYRQDPGLGLRQIYYSMNVEVTDKGDVPEGYKVSRKEKRNFPLILESPSPNQTSLYFCASRLVGFNEKLFFGSGTQLSVL.

V is TRBV28 and J is TRBJ2-2; 7 bases agree with TRBD1. The CDR3 has 16 residues. Trimming took 3 bases from V and 4 from J; bases not matched to a gene: 8. Germline CDR1 MDHEN, CDR2 SYDVKM. The CDR3 sequence is CASSFKTGVSTGELFF. DNA for the CDR3: TGTGCCAGCAGTTTCAAAACAGGGGTGAGCACCGGGGAGCTGTTTTTT.

The chain has TRBV7-6 and TRBJ2-2; the match to TRBD2 covers 8 bases. The CDR3 extends over 16 amino acids. Germline assignment: CDR1 SGHVS and CDR2 FNYEAQ. The V segment lost 4 bases and the J segment 3 bases; nucleotides outside the gene matches: 7. The CDR3 DNA follows: TGTGCCAGCAGCTACACCGGGACTAGGGACACCGGGGAGCTGTTTTTT. Its protein product is CASSYTGTRDTGELFF.

This clone appeared once. The genes are TRBV6-1 and TRBJ2-3, with TRBD1 matching over 10 bases. CDR1 MNHNS and CDR2 SASEGT come from the germline V gene. CDR3 length: 16 amino acids. J lost 10 bases, V lost 0 bases, and 10 bases had no gene match. The DNA for the CDR3 is TGTGCCAGCAGTGAAGCGCTTCGGACAGGGGGTGGTTCGCAGTATTTT. Amino acid sequence: CASSEALRTGGGSQYF.

The genes are TRBV6-5 and TRBJ1-5, with 7 bases identical to TRBD1. V lost 4 bases, J lost 5 bases, and 11 bases stayed unmatched. CDR3 size: 16 residues. The V gene's germline CDR1 is MNHEY and CDR2 SVGAGI. DNA of the CDR3: TGTGCCAGCAGTTCGCATAAGACAGGGTCCCATCAGCCCCAGCATTTT. Residues: CASSSHKTGSHQPQHF.

The chain is built from TRBV7-2 and TRBJ2-1; 9 bases match TRBD1. The CDR3 runs to 15 residues. The germline CDR1 and CDR2 sequences are SGHTA and FQGNSA. V lost 5 bases and J lost 3; bases outside the gene matches: 5. Here the CDR3 reads CASSKGQGVYNEQFF. The CDR3, as DNA: TGTGCCAGCAGCAAGGGACAGGGAGTCTACAATGAGCAGTTCTTC.

V is TRBV7-9 and J is TRBJ2-7; 7 bases are shared with TRBD1. Losses at the gene ends were 5 bases for V and 5 bases for J; bases not matched to a gene: 12. The CDR3 covers 15 residues. Germline lookup yields CDR1 SEHNR and CDR2 FQNEAQ (reference sequence). The CDR3 here is CASSPGTALYHEQYF. The CDR3 DNA reads TGTGCCAGCAGCCCTGGGACAGCCTTATACCACGAGCAGTACTTC.

This clone was seen just once. The chain joins TRBV6-1 to TRBJ1-2; D possibly corresponds to TRBD1 (6 bases). The CDR3 spans 19 residues. In germline, CDR1 is MNHNS, CDR2 SASEGT. The V gene lost 1 base and the J gene lost 1 base, with 22 bases spanning the gap. CDR3 sequence reads: CASSEGVQIVGHLNYGYTF. Written as DNA, the CDR3 is TGTGCCAGCAGTGAAGGGGTCCAGATAGTGGGACACCTTAACTATGGCTACACCTTC.

This rearrangement joins TRBV20-1 to TRBJ1-6; a possible D gene is TRBD1 (6 bases). The length of the CDR3 is 16 residues. CDR1 and CDR2 from the germline V gene are DFQATT and SNEGSKA (reference sequence). Trimming removed 3 bases from V and 7 bases from J, with 19 bases in between. The CDR3 region is CSASKGGADKNSPLHF. Here the CDR3 DNA reads TGCAGTGCTAGTAAGGGGGGGGCGGATAAAAATTCACCCCTCCACTTT.

The V gene is TRBV7-8, the J gene TRBJ2-1; TRBD2 agrees at 8 bases. Germline CDR1 reads SGHVS; CDR2 reads FQNEAQ. Trimming cost V 0 bases and J 2 bases; bases outside gene matches: 3. CDR3 length: 16 amino acids. The CDR3 nucleotides read TGTGCCAGCAGCTTAGCCGCGGGAGGAACCTACAATGAGCAGTTCTTC. Translated: CASSLAAGGTYNEQFF.

The chain uses TRBV28 and TRBJ2-2; D perhaps matches TRBD1 (6 bases). Germline loops: CDR1 MDHEN, CDR2 SYDVKM. The CDR3 runs to 15 residues. Trimming removed 3 bases at V and 7 bases at J, with 15 bases between. The CDR3 bases are TGTGCCAGCAGTTTTTTTGCTACAGGGAACGGGGAGCTGTTTTTT. This translates into CASSFFATGNGELFF. The full variable domain, completed using reference TRBV28 and TRBJ2-2, is DVKVTQSSRYLVKRTGEKVFLECVQDMDHENMFWYRQDPGLGLRLIYFSYDVKMKEKGDIPEGYSVSREKKERFSLILESASTNQTSMYLCASSFFATGNGELFFGEGSRLTVL.

The chain is built from TRBV28 and TRBJ2-7; D gene ambiguous. V was cut by 3 bases and J by 1 base, with 4 bases left in between. This CDR3 spans 12 amino acids. CDR1 is MDHEN and CDR2 is SYDVKM in the germline V gene. The CDR3 here is CASSFGSYEQYF. As DNA, the CDR3 is TGTGCCAGCAGTTTCGGGTCCTACGAGCAGTACTTC.

This chain links TRBV4-2 with TRBJ1-4; 7 nucleotides align to TRBD1. V shed 1 base and J 10 bases; nucleotides not matched to a gene: 6. This CDR3 region has 14 residues. Germline assignment: CDR1 LGHNA and CDR2 YNFKEQ. CDR3 nucleotides: TGTGCCAGCAGCCAAGGGGACCGGGACAGAAAACTGTTTTTT. Translation gives CASSQGDRDRKLFF.

V usage is TRBV28 and J usage is TRBJ2-7; TRBD2 matches at 13 bases. CDR3 length equals 20 residues. CDR1 and CDR2 from the germline V gene are MDHEN and SYDVKM. Unmatched junction bases numbered 20, after V lost 5 bases and J lost 4 bases. In DNA form, the CDR3 reads TGTGCCAGCAGTAGGGGCAACTGGCGAGGGACTAGCGGGGACCTATACGAGCAGTACTTC. Translating it yields CASSRGNWRGTSGDLYEQYF.

Only one count was recorded for this clone. V usage is TRBV6-2 or TRBV6-3 and J usage is TRBJ2-5; 7 bases agree with TRBD2. The length of the CDR3 is 15 residues. Germline values: CDR1 MNHEY, CDR2 SVGEGT. J was trimmed by 6 bases and V by 5 bases; bases with no gene match: 12. The CDR3 reads CASSQMGGGMKTQYF. The CDR3, as DNA: TGTGCCAGCAGTCAAATGGGGGGGGGAATGAAGACCCAGTACTTC.

The chain carries TRBV10-3 and TRBJ2-7, with D possibly matching TRBD1 (5 bases). This CDR3 comprises 14 residues. CDR1 ENHRY and CDR2 SYGVKD come from the germline V gene. V was cut by 2 bases and J by 0 bases, with 8 bases left in between. In DNA form, the CDR3 reads TGTGCCATCAGTGAGCAGGGTAACTCCTACGAGCAGTACTTC. Its translation: CAISEQGNSYEQYF.

The chain is built from TRBV2 and TRBJ1-1, with a possible D match to TRBD1 (5 bases). Germline lookup yields CDR1 SNHLY and CDR2 FYNNEI. Trimming removed 8 bases from V and 3 bases from J, with 10 bases in between. The CDR3 is 12 residues long. CDR3 amino acids: CASCGAYTEAFF. CDR3 DNA sequence: TGTGCCAGCTGTGGGGCGTACACTGAAGCTTTCTTT. Complete variable domain (other parts from reference TRBV2 and TRBJ1-1): EPEVTQTPSHQVTQMGQEVILRCVPISNHLYFYWYRQILGQKVEFLVSFYNNEISEKSEIFDDQFSVERPDGSNFTLKIRSTKLEDSAMYFCASCGAYTEAFFGQGTRLTVV.

This clone was observed a single time. CDR3 nucleotides: TGCGCCAGCAGCTCCCTTATAGGGGGAAGCGAGCAGTACTTC. Its protein product is CASSSLIGGSEQYF. The J gene is TRBJ2-7, the V gene TRBV5-1; D might be TRBD1 (6 bases). In germline, CDR1 is SGHRS, CDR2 YFSETQ. Trimming left V 3 bases short and J 6 bases short, with 16 bases between. CDR3 size: 14 residues.

The chain couples TRBV6-1 to TRBJ1-1; the D is unclear. V was clipped by 1 base and J by 1 base, with 7 bases between them. The CDR3 length is 14 residues. CDR1 is MNHNS, CDR2 SASEGT, per germline. DNA for the CDR3: TGTGCCAGCAGTGAAGGCCCCGGGAACACTGAAGCTTTCTTT. Protein sequence: CASSEGPGNTEAFF.